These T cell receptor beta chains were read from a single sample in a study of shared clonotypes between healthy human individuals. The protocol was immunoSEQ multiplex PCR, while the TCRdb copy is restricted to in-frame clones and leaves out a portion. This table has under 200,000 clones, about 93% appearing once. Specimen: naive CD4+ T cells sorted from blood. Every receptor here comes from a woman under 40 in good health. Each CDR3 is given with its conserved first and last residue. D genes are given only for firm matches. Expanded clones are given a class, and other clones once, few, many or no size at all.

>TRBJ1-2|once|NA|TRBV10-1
CASSDGTETGYGYTF
TGCGCCAGCTCTGACGGGACGGAAACCGGCTATGGCTACACCTTC
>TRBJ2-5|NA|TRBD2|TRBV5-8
CASSLTALAGVMETQYF
TGTGCCAGCAGCTTGACCGCGCTAGCGGGAGTAATGGAGACCCAGTACTTC
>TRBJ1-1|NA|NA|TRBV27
CASRSWWTEAFF
TGTGCCAGCAGATCTTGGTGGACTGAAGCTTTCTTT
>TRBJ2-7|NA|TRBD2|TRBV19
CASSIRSGSAYEQYF
TGTGCCAGTAGTATTCGGAGCGGGAGCGCCTACGAGCAGTACTTC
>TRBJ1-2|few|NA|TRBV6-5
CASSGGRGYTF
TGTGCCAGCAGCGGAGGACGTGGCTACACCTTC
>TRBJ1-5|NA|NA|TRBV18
CASSPTRGRNQPQHF
TGTGCCAGCTCACCAACGAGGGGCCGAAATCAGCCCCAGCATTTT
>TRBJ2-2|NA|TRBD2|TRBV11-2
CASSGSGVTGELFF
TGTGCCAGCAGTGGTAGCGGGGTCACCGGGGAGCTGTTTTTT
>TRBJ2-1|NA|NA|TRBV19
CASSIERYNEQFF
TGTGCCAGTAGTATAGAAAGGTACAATGAGCAGTTCTTC
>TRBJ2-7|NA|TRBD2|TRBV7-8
CASSRQRGAYEQYF
TGTGCCAGCAGCCGCCAGCGGGGAGCCTACGAGCAGTACTTC
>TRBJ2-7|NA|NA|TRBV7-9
CASSLELRGAGEQYF
TGTGCCAGCAGCTTAGAATTGAGGGGGGCCGGAGAGCAGTACTTC
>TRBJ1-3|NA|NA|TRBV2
CASRGSGTPGNTIYF
TGTGCCAGCAGGGGGTCAGGGACGCCTGGAAACACCATATATTTT
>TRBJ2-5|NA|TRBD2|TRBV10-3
CAISELAGTSGRARRGETQYF
TGTGCCATCAGTGAGTTGGCCGGGACTAGCGGGAGGGCCCGTCGCGGAGAGACCCAGTACTTC
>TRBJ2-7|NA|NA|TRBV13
CASSPRPGHEQYF
TGTGCCAGCAGCCCGAGGCCGGGGCACGAGCAGTACTTC
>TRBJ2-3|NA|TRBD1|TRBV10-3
CAISESITGAGDTQYF
TGTGCCATCAGTGAGTCTATTACAGGGGCCGGAGATACGCAGTATTTT
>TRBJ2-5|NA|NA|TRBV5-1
CASSASQPSAETQYF
TGCGCCAGCAGCGCGAGCCAACCATCGGCAGAGACCCAGTACTTC
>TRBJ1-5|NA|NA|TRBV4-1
CASSHLNQPQHF
TGCGCCAGCAGCCACCTAAATCAGCCCCAGCATTTT
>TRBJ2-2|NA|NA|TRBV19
CASSIAKITGELFF
TGTGCCAGTAGTATAGCGAAGATCACCGGGGAGCTGTTTTTT
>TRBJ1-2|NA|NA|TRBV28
CASSLDRNYGYTF
TGTGCCAGCAGCTTAGACAGGAACTATGGCTACACCTTC
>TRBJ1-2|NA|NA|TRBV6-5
CASSYSELPNYGYTF
TGTGCCAGCAGTTACTCGGAGCTCCCTAACTATGGCTACACCTTC